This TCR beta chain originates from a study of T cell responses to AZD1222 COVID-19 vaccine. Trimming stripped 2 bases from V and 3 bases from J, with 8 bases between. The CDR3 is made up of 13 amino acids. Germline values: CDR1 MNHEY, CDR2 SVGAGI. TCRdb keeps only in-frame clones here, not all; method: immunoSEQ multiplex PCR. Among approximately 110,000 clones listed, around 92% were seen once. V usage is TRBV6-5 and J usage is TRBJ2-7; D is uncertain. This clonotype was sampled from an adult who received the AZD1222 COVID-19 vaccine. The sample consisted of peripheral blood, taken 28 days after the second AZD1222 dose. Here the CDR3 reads CASSYQEGYEQYF. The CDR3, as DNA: TGTGCCAGCAGTTACCAGGAAGGCTACGAGCAGTACTTC.